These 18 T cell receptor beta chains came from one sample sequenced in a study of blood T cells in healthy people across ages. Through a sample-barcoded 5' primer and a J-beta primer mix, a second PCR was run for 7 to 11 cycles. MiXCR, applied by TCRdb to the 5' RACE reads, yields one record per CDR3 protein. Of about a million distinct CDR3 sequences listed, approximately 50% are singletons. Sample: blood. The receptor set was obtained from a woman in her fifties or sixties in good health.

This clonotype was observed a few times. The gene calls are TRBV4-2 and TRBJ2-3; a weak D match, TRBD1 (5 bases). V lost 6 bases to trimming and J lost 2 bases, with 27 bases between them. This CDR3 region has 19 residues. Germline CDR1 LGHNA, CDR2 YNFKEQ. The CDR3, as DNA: TGTGCCAGCAGATTTTTATCAACAGGCTCTGGTAGATTCACAGATACGCAGTATTTT. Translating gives CASRFLSTGSGRFTDTQYF.

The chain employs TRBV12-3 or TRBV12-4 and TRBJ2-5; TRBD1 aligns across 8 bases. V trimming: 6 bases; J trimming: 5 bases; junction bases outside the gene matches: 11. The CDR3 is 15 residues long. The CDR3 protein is CASRGRDRFGETQYF. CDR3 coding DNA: TGTGCCAGCAGGGGAAGGGACAGGTTCGGGGAGACCCAGTACTTC.

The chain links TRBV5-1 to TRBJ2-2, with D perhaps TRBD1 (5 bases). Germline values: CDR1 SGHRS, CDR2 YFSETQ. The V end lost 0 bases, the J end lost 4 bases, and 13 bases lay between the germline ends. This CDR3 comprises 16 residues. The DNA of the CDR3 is TGCGCCAGCAGCTTGGGTGGGGCGCCGGTCACCGGGGAGCTGTTTTTT. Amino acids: CASSLGGAPVTGELFF.

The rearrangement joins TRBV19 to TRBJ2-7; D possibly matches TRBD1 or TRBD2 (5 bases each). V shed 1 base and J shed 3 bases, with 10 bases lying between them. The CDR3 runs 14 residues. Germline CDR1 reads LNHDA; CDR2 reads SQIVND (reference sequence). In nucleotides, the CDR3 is TGTGCCAGTAGTATAGGGGACGGGATCTACGAGCAGTACTTC. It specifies CASSIGDGIYEQYF.

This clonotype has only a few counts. The CDR3 nucleotides read TGTGCCAGCAGACCAGCCCCGGGACAGGGATACGAGCAGTACTTC. Amino acids: CASRPAPGQGYEQYF. V usage is TRBV28 and J usage is TRBJ2-7, with 9 bases aligning to TRBD1. The CDR3 length is 15 residues. Trimming cost V 6 bases and J 4 bases; bases outside gene matches: 10. Germline V CDR1 and CDR2: MDHEN, SYDVKM.

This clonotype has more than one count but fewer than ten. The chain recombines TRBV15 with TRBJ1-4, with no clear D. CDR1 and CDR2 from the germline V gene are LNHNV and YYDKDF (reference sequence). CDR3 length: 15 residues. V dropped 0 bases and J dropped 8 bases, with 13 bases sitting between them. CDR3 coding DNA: TGTGCCACCAGCAGAGACAGGCCGGGAAACGAAAAACTGTTTTTT. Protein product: CATSRDRPGNEKLFF.

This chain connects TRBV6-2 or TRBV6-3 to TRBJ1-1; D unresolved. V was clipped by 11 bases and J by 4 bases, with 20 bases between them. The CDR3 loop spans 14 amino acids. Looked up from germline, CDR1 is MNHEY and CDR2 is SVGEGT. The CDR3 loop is CAGTRLRASTEAFF. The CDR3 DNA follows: TGTGCCGGCACTCGTTTGAGGGCCTCCACTGAAGCTTTCTTT.

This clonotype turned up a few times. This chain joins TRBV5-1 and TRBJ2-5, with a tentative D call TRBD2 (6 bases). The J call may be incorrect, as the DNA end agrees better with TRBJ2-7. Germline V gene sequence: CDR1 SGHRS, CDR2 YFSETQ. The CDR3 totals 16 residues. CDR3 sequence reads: CASSWEYLEGPGEQYF. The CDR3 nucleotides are TGCGCCAGCAGCTGGGAGTATTTGGAGGGTCCAGGCGAGCAGTACTTC.

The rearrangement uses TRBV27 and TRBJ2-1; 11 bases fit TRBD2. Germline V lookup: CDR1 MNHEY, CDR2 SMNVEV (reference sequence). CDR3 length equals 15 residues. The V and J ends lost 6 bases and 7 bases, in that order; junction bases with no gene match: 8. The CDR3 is CASSTLAGARNEQFF. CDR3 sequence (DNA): TGTGCCAGCAGCACACTAGCGGGAGCGCGTAATGAGCAGTTCTTC.

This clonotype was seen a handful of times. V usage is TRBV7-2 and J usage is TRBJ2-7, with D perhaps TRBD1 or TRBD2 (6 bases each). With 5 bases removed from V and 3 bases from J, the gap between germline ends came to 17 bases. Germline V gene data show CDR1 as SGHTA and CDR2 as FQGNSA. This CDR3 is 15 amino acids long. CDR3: CASSLGASVGYEQYF. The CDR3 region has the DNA TGTGCCAGCAGCCTGGGGGCTAGCGTGGGCTACGAGCAGTACTTC.

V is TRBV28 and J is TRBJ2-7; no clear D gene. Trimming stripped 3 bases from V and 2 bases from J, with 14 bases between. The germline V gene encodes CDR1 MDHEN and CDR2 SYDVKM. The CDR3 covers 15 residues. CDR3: CASSFPQAPTYEQYF. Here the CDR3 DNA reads TGTGCCAGCAGTTTCCCCCAAGCACCAACCTACGAGCAGTACTTC.

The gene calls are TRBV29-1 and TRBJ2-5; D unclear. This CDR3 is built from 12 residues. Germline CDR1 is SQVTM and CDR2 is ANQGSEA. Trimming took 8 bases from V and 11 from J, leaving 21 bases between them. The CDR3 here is CSSLRVSDEQYF. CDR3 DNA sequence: TGCAGCTCATTAAGGGTCTCGGATGAGCAGTACTTC.

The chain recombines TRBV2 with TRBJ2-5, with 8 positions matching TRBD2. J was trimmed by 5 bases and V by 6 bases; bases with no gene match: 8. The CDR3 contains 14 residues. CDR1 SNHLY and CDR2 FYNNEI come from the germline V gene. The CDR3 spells CASRPGGPWETQYF. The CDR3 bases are TGTGCCAGCAGGCCGGGAGGGCCATGGGAGACCCAGTACTTC.

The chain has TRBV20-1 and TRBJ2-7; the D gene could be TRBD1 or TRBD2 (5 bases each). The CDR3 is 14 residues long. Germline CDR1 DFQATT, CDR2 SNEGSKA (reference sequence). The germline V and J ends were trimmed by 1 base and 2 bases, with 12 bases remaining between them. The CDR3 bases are TGCAGTGCTAGAGTTGAGCTGGGGGCCTACGAGCAGTACTTC. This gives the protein CSARVELGAYEQYF.

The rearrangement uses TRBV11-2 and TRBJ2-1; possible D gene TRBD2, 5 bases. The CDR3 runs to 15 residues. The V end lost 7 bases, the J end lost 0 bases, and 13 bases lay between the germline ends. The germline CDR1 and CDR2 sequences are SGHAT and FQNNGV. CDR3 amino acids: CASTDSASSYNEQFF. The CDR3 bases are TGTGCCAGCACTGATAGCGCTAGCTCCTACAATGAGCAGTTCTTC.

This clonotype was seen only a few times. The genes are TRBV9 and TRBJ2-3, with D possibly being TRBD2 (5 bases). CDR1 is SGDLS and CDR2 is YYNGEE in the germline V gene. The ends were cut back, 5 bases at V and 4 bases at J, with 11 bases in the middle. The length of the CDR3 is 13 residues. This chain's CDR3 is CASSISGPDTQYF. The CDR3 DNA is TGTGCCAGCAGTATAAGCGGCCCAGATACGCAGTATTTT. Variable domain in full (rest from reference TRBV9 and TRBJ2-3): DSGVTQTPKHLITATGQRVTLRCSPRSGDLSVYWYQQSLDQGLQFLIQYYNGEERAKGNILERFSAQQFPDLHSELNLSSLELGDSALYFCASSISGPDTQYFGPGTRLTVL.

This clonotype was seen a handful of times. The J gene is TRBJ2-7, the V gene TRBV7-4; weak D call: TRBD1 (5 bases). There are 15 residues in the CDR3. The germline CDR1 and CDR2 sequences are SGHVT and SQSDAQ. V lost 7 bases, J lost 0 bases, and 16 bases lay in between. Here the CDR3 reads CASTRFCRDSYEQYF. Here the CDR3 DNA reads TGTGCCAGCACCAGATTCTGCAGGGACTCCTACGAGCAGTACTTC.

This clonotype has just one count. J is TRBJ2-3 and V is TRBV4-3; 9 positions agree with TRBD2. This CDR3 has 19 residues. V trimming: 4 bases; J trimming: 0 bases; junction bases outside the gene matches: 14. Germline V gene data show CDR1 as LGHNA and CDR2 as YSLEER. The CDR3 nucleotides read TGCGCCAGCAGCCTAACCCCTTCCGGGACTAGCCCCAGCACAGATACGCAGTATTTT. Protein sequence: CASSLTPSGTSPSTDTQYF.